A single sample gave rise to the 9 T cell receptor beta chains below, sequenced in a study of blood T cell repertoires in COVID-19. The repertoire was sequenced with immunoSEQ multiplex PCR; TCRdb's copy has only in-frame clones and lacks some. The table records about 300,000 clones, about nine tenths of them present only once. The sequencing sample was made of PBMCs or T cells enriched from blood (not recorded which). Source of these receptors: a young man who had recovered from COVID-19.

The CDR3 region is CASSKMDATGAENTEAFF. In DNA, the CDR3 is TGTGCCAGCAGCAAAATGGATGCGACAGGGGCTGAGAACACTGAAGCTTTCTTT. The gene calls are TRBV21-1 and TRBJ1-1; TRBD1 is the table's D call, not checked against the DNA. TRBV21-1 is labeled a pseudogene. The CDR3 sequence is 18 residues long.

This sequence joins TRBV5-1 and TRBJ1-5; 8 bases are shared with TRBD1. J lost 8 bases, V lost 0 bases, and 1 base had no gene match. This CDR3 has 13 amino acids. Germline CDR1 SGHRS, CDR2 YFSETQ. CDR3 sequence reads: CASSLVQGEPQHF. CDR3 nucleotide sequence: TGCGCCAGCAGCTTGGTACAGGGGGAGCCCCAGCATTTT. The variable domain in full, with the rest retrieved from reference TRBV5-1 and TRBJ1-5, is KAGVTQTPRYLIKTRGQQVTLSCSPISGHRSVSWYQQTPGQGLQFLFEYFSETQRNKGNFPGRFSGRQFSNSRSEMNVSTLELGDSALYLCASSLVQGEPQHFGDGTRLSIL.

The chain combines TRBV6-6 with TRBJ1-5; maybe TRBD1 (6 bases). V dropped 6 bases and J dropped 7 bases, with 10 bases sitting between them. This CDR3 has 12 residues. In germline, CDR1 is MNHNY, CDR2 SVGAGI (reference sequence). For the CDR3, the DNA is TGTGCCAGCAGGCCAGGGGACCAGCCCCAGCATTTT. Protein product: CASRPGDQPQHF.

This chain joins TRBV3-1 (or the pseudogene TRBV3-2) and TRBJ1-2; D perhaps matches TRBD1 (5 bases). The germline CDR1 and CDR2 sequences are LGHDT and YNNKEL (reference sequence). The CDR3 totals 15 residues. Trimming shortened V by 0 bases and J by 2 bases, and 10 bases separated the two germline ends. DNA of the CDR3: TGTGCCAGCAGCCAAGAATCCCGGGGGAACTATGGCTACACCTTC. Protein: CASSQESRGNYGYTF.

The V gene is TRBV12-3 or TRBV12-4, the J gene TRBJ1-3, with TRBD1 matching over 9 bases. After removal of 3 bases from V and 11 bases from J, the junction contained 2 bases not matched to a gene. The CDR3 is 12 residues long. The CDR3 loop is CASSLGTGSIYF. CDR3 nucleotide sequence: TGTGCCAGCAGTTTGGGGACAGGGTCCATATATTTT.

The chain couples TRBV19 to TRBJ1-1; 8 bases match TRBD1. Germline-derived CDR1 and CDR2 are LNHDA and SQIVND (reference sequence). Trimming cost V 10 bases and J 0 bases; bases outside gene matches: 4. This CDR3 region has 13 residues. CDR3 DNA sequence: TGTGCCACACAGACAGGGGTGAACACTGAAGCTTTCTTT. Protein sequence: CATQTGVNTEAFF.

This chain joins TRBV6-1 and TRBJ2-3; tentatively, D is TRBD1 (7 bases). Trimming took 0 bases from V and 1 from J, leaving 14 bases between them. The CDR3 length is 17 residues. In germline, CDR1 is MNHNS, CDR2 SASEGT. The CDR3 nucleotides read TGTGCCAGCAGTGAAGCCAGGGGGGCCGAGGGCACAGATACGCAGTATTTT. Its protein is CASSEARGAEGTDTQYF.

J is TRBJ1-1 and V is TRBV30; D is possibly TRBD1 (5 bases). CDR3 length: 11 amino acids. CDR1 and CDR2 from the germline V gene are GTSNPN and SVGIG (reference sequence). Trimming left V 6 bases short and J 8 bases short, with 13 bases between. In nucleotides, the CDR3 is TGTGCCTGTCAAGGGGTCGGGGAAGCTTTCTTT. It encodes CACQGVGEAFF.

The rearrangement uses TRBV11-2 and TRBJ2-3; 11 bases match TRBD2. V was clipped by 1 base and J by 5 bases; unmatched bases: 8. The CDR3 is 17 residues long. The germline CDR1 and CDR2 sequences are SGHAT and FQNNGV. The CDR3 sequence: CASSLGLAGYSIDTQYF. The CDR3 nucleotides read TGTGCCAGCAGCTTAGGACTAGCGGGATATAGTATAGATACGCAGTATTTT.